The 9 T cell receptor beta chains below were found in one sample sequenced in a study of cytomegalovirus exposure and HLA in healthy donors. Some clones are missing from TCRdb's copy, which holds only in-frame ones; the method was immunoSEQ multiplex PCR. The top ten hold more than 1.5% of the sample, which has hundreds of thousands of clones, around 87% seen once. The sequenced sample consisted of PBMCs. These receptors all come from a woman under 30 in good health and CMV-seropositive.

This chain joins TRBV19 and TRBJ1-5; TRBD1 aligns across 8 bases. Germline V gene data show CDR1 as LNHDA and CDR2 as SQIVND (reference sequence). The CDR3 spans 15 residues. The V and J ends lost 3 bases and 4 bases, in that order; junction bases with no gene match: 5. CDR3 in amino acids: CASSISRTGNQPQHF. As DNA, the CDR3 is TGTGCCAGTAGTATTTCCCGGACAGGGAATCAGCCCCAGCATTTT. The full variable domain, in which reference TRBV19 and TRBJ1-5 provide the parts outside the CDR3, is DGGITQSPKYLFRKEGQNVTLSCEQNLNHDAMYWYRQDPGQGLRLIYYSQIVNDFQKGDIAEGYSVSREKKESFPLTVTSAQKNPTAFYLCASSISRTGNQPQHFGDGTRLSIL.

J is TRBJ1-1 and V is TRBV27; D is uncertain. V was pared by 2 bases and J by 2 bases, with 9 bases between. CDR1 and CDR2 from the germline V gene are MNHEY and SMNVEV (reference sequence). The CDR3 spans 14 residues. This CDR3 is CASSLVPTNTEAFF. CDR3 sequence (DNA): TGTGCCAGCAGTTTAGTACCGACAAACACTGAAGCTTTCTTT.

This clone turned up a few times. J is TRBJ1-1 and V is TRBV29-1; unclear D gene. The ends were cut back, 4 bases at V and 4 bases at J, with 7 bases in the middle. CDR3 length equals 11 residues. Germline CDR1 reads SQVTM; CDR2 reads ANQGSEA. CDR3 DNA: TGCAGCGTTGGGACTACCACTGAAGCTTTCTTT. This sequence encodes CSVGTTTEAFF.

This clone was recorded once. V and J are TRBV27 and TRBJ2-1; TRBD2 matches 7 bases. The CDR3 is made up of 22 amino acids. Per germline, CDR1 MNHEY and CDR2 SMNVEV (reference sequence). V was pared by 4 bases and J by 2 bases, with 26 bases of the junction left unmatched. This CDR3 is CASSSPSGKTASSGTTYNEQFF. The CDR3 nucleotides read TGTGCCAGCAGTTCACCGTCAGGGAAAACAGCGTCTAGCGGTACAACCTACAATGAGCAGTTCTTC.

This clone turned up a few times. The chain recombines TRBV5-6 with TRBJ1-2; D perhaps matches TRBD1 (5 bases). The CDR3 is 13 residues long. Germline V gene lookup returns CDR1 SGHDT and CDR2 YYEEEE. V was pared by 0 bases and J by 2 bases, with 5 bases between. The CDR3 region has the DNA TGTGCCAGCAGCTTGGGGGGCAACTATGGCTACACCTTC. Its protein product is CASSLGGNYGYTF.

This clone appeared once. This sequence joins TRBV5-8 and TRBJ1-5; TRBD1 matches 9 bases. Trimming cost V 4 bases and J 3 bases; bases outside gene matches: 11. Germline V CDR1 and CDR2: SGHTS, YDEGEE. This CDR3 has 17 amino acids. CDR3 sequence: CASSADRGGPSNQPQHF. The CDR3 nucleotides are TGTGCCAGCAGCGCGGACAGGGGAGGACCGTCCAATCAGCCCCAGCATTTT.

CDR3 sequence (DNA): TGTGCCAGCAGCCCAATGGACAGGGGCACTGAAGCTTTCTTT. It encodes CASSPMDRGTEAFF. The chain combines TRBV5-4 with TRBJ1-1, with 9 positions matching TRBD1. CDR1 is SGHNT, CDR2 YYREEE, per germline (reference sequence). V was clipped by 4 bases and J by 4 bases; unmatched bases: 5. CDR3 length equals 14 residues.

Only a few counts were recorded for this clone. The chain recombines TRBV19 with TRBJ2-1; D remains unclear. This CDR3 region has 13 residues. CDR1 and CDR2 (germline): LNHDA, SQIVND (reference sequence). V gave up 3 bases and J gave up 3 bases, with 6 bases separating them. The CDR3 region has the DNA TGTGCCAGTAGTATCGCTAGCTACAATGAGCAGTTCTTC. This gives the protein CASSIASYNEQFF.

This chain uses TRBV28 with TRBJ1-1; D remains ambiguous. This CDR3 has 13 residues. Trimming shortened V by 1 base and J by 5 bases, and 8 bases separated the two germline ends. Germline CDR1 and CDR2: MDHEN and SYDVKM. CDR3 region: CASSLSPGTEAFF. DNA for the CDR3: TGTGCCAGCAGTTTATCACCGGGGACTGAAGCTTTCTTT.